This is a list of T cell receptor beta chains from one sample in a study of blood T cell repertoires in COVID-19. Sequencing used immunoSEQ multiplex PCR; TCRdb keeps in-frame clones, though not all of them. This sample has 25,000 to 40,000 clones; 90% occur once, and the top ten carry 0.95% to 1.1%. Specimen: peripheral blood. Receptors originate from a man in his 70s with active or convalescent COVID-19. Both conserved end residues are part of each CDR3.

V: TRBV28; J: TRBJ2-7; CDR3: CASSPYLRYEQYF
V: TRBV6-6; J: TRBJ1-6; CDR3: CASSDRGGDNSPLHF
V: TRBV29-1; J: TRBJ2-7; CDR3: CSAISGTGTIYEQYF
V: TRBV4-1; J: TRBJ1-2; CDR3: CASSQVDRGRGGYTF
V: TRBV5-4; J: TRBJ2-6; CDR3: CASSLKTGTGANVLTF
V: TRBV28; J: TRBJ1-1; CDR3: CASSQGALGAFF
V: TRBV6-5; J: TRBJ1-2; CDR3: CASTQRGKYGYTF
V: TRBV5-4; J: TRBJ2-4; CDR3: CASSSSGTKNIQYF
V: TRBV7-2; J: TRBJ1-1; CDR3: CASIRQGGGTEAFF
V: TRBV19; J: TRBJ2-2; CDR3: CASSGGLAANTGELFF
V: TRBV6-5; J: TRBJ2-5; CDR3: CASRASGGQTQYF
V: TRBV7-3; J: TRBJ2-1; CDR3: CASSFIAGAYNEQFF
V: TRBV6-5; J: TRBJ1-1; CDR3: CASSSHLLSNTEAFF
V: TRBV5-4; J: TRBJ1-2; CDR3: CASSSPRDYGYTF
V: TRBV5-4; J: TRBJ2-1; CDR3: CASSLGAGGSYNEQFF
V: TRBV6-4; J: TRBJ1-3; CDR3: CASSDDKGGPSGNTIYF
V: TRBV7-7; J: TRBJ2-7; CDR3: CASSLERTSYEQYF
V: TRBV15; J: TRBJ2-1; CDR3: CATSRGPGGPAGEQFF
V: TRBV18; J: TRBJ1-1; CDR3: CASSPRTPGGTEAFF
V: TRBV7-3; J: TRBJ2-1; CDR3: CASSSTGGSYNEQFF
V: TRBV25-1; J: TRBJ1-3; CDR3: CASSPTGGGTGNTIYF
V: TRBV6-4; J: TRBJ1-2; CDR3: CASKRVGGYTF
V: TRBV27; J: TRBJ2-2; CDR3: CASSSLGQGASTGELFF
V: TRBV19; J: TRBJ2-1; CDR3: CASSGTGLGEQFF
V: TRBV5-1; J: TRBJ2-7; CDR3: CASSQPSGPNEQYF
V: TRBV6-5; J: TRBJ2-7; CDR3: CASRSTVSYEQYF
V: TRBV5-4; J: TRBJ2-3; CDR3: CASSLDGRGDTQYF
V: TRBV18; J: TRBJ2-3; CDR3: CASSPGQSQYF
V: TRBV9; J: TRBJ2-1; CDR3: CASSALADSYNEQFF
V: TRBV6-5; J: TRBJ1-2; CDR3: CASTPGTGVIYGYTF
V: TRBV2; J: TRBJ1-2; CDR3: CASRRGYNYGYTF
V: TRBV7-8; J: TRBJ1-2; CDR3: CASSTGQRREGYGYTF
V: TRBV5-1; J: TRBJ2-3; CDR3: CASMQGQSTDTQYF
V: TRBV19; J: TRBJ2-7; CDR3: CASSIKESGPVSYYEQYF
V: TRBV6-6; J: TRBJ1-2; CDR3: CASSAFTGTGVGYTF
V: TRBV7-7; J: TRBJ2-5; CDR3: CASSRDWQETQYF
V: TRBV30; J: TRBJ1-1; CDR3: CACQKQGNTEAFF
V: TRBV10-3; J: TRBJ1-2; CDR3: CAISDRGQGDYGYTF
V: TRBV7-9; J: TRBJ2-3; CDR3: CASSFPTPRETDTQYF
V: TRBV6-5; J: TRBJ1-2; CDR3: CASSYHRGSYGYTF
V: TRBV18; J: TRBJ1-2; CDR3: CASSLQTEGYTF
V: TRBV6-5; J: TRBJ1-3; CDR3: CASSYDRSSGNTIYF
V: TRBV6-2/TRBV6-3; J: TRBJ2-7; CDR3: CASSYRSGRAGAYEQYF
V: TRBV5-1; J: TRBJ2-2; CDR3: CASSLWAGDNTGELFF
V: TRBV7-2; J: TRBJ1-2; CDR3: CASSFSGQGALYGYTF
V: TRBV27; J: TRBJ1-2; CDR3: CASSSGRSGGYTF
V: TRBV4-1; J: TRBJ1-6; CDR3: CASSQDPRNYNSPLHF
V: TRBV28; J: TRBJ2-7; CDR3: CASSLSVSYEQYF
V: TRBV11-2; J: TRBJ2-7; CDR3: CASSPGTGGVYEQYF
V: TRBV28; J: TRBJ2-7; CDR3: CASSFATGRGEQYF